This is a list of T cell receptor beta chains from one sample in a study of cytomegalovirus exposure and HLA in healthy donors. The protocol was immunoSEQ multiplex PCR, while the TCRdb copy is restricted to in-frame clones and leaves out a portion. Of tens of thousands of clones detected, roughly 73% appear once; the ten largest clones hold roughly 2%. The sequenced sample was PBMCs. Receptors originate from a man between 40 and 49 years old in good health and CMV-seronegative. Each CDR3 is given with its conserved first and last residue. D genes are given only for firm matches. Some rows have no size entry. The others give once, few or many, or a class for an expanded clone.

NA	TRBV28	TRBJ1-2	NA	CASAKGGRGGGYTF	TGTGCCAGCGCAAAAGGCGGTAGGGGAGGTGGCTACACCTTC
TRBD2	TRBV7-6	TRBJ2-1	NA	CASSLETGGSQEQFF	TGTGCCAGCAGCTTAGAGACGGGAGGGTCTCAGGAGCAGTTCTTC
NA	TRBV2	TRBJ2-4	NA	CASSERQAALSIQYF	TGTGCCAGCAGTGAAAGGCAGGCCGCCCTGAGCATTCAGTACTTC
NA	TRBV5-8	TRBJ1-5	NA	CASRRNSNQPQHF	TGTGCCAGCAGGAGGAATTCGAATCAGCCCCAGCATTTT
NA	TRBV29-1	TRBJ2-1	NA	CSLGGGYEQFF	TGCAGCCTGGGAGGAGGATATGAGCAGTTCTTC
NA	TRBV19	TRBJ1-5	few	CASSRGGVSNQPQHF	TGTGCCAGTAGTAGAGGGGGGGTTAGCAATCAGCCCCAGCATTTT
NA	TRBV21-1	TRBJ1-5	few	CASNPRGEQPQHF	TGTGCCAGCAACCCCCGGGGTGAGCAGCCCCAGCATTTT
TRBD1	TRBV7-9	TRBJ2-1	once	CASSLWAGGGYEQFF	TGTGCCAGCAGCTTATGGGCAGGGGGCGGCTATGAGCAGTTCTTC
TRBD1	TRBV29-1	TRBJ1-2	NA	CSVMLGTAYGYTF	TGCAGCGTGATGTTAGGGACAGCCTATGGCTACACCTTC
NA	TRBV18	TRBJ1-5	NA	CASSPGQINQPQHF	TGTGCCAGCTCACCAGGACAGATAAATCAGCCCCAGCATTTT
NA	TRBV9	TRBJ2-7	NA	CASSVAGGAGYEQYF	TGTGCCAGCAGCGTAGCAGGAGGGGCGGGATACGAGCAGTACTTC
NA	TRBV5-1	TRBJ1-4	NA	CASRGGITTNEKLFF	TGCGCCAGCAGGGGGGGGATAACAACTAATGAAAAACTGTTTTTT
NA	TRBV5-1	TRBJ2-7	NA	CASSPTGGNYEQYF	TGCGCCAGCAGCCCCACGGGGGGCAATTACGAGCAGTACTTC
TRBD2	TRBV9	TRBJ2-3	NA	CASSLRLAGSTDTQYF	TGTGCCAGCAGCTTAAGACTAGCGGGAAGCACAGATACGCAGTATTTT
NA	TRBV5-1	TRBJ1-1	NA	CASSLGANTEAFF	TGCGCCAGCAGCTTAGGAGCGAACACTGAAGCTTTCTTT
NA	TRBV15	TRBJ2-1	NA	CATSREGVHKVNEQFF	TGTGCCACCAGCAGAGAAGGGGTGCACAAAGTCAATGAGCAGTTCTTC